A selection of T cell receptor beta chains follows, all from one sample in a study of CD8 T cells in Susac syndrome. TCRdb analysed the immunoSEQ multiplex PCR reads with MiXCR anew, one entry per CDR3 protein. This table holds 110,000 to 150,000 distinct CDR3 sequences, approximately 95% found once. The specimen sequenced was CD8+ T cells from PBMCs. The origin of the receptors is a human donor in good health. Both conserved end residues are part of each CDR3. Fields, in order: clone size, J gene, D gene, V gene, CDR3 DNA, CDR3 protein. D genes are given only for firm matches. Some rows mark clone size as missing; the rest say once, few, many or name a class of expanded clone.

abundance: NA; j_gene: TRBJ2-1; d_gene: TRBD1; v_gene: TRBV9; CDR3nt: TGTGCCAGCAGCGTAGGTAGGGGGCTGGGCAATGAGCAGTTCTTC; CDR3aa: CASSVGRGLGNEQFF
abundance: NA; j_gene: TRBJ2-3; d_gene: NA; v_gene: TRBV28; CDR3nt: TGTGCCAGCAGCCGAGCGAGTTCCACAGATACGCAGTATTTT; CDR3aa: CASSRASSTDTQYF
abundance: NA; j_gene: TRBJ1-1; d_gene: NA; v_gene: TRBV29-1; CDR3nt: TGCAGCGTGTTACAGGGTGAAGCTTTCTTT; CDR3aa: CSVLQGEAFF
abundance: NA; j_gene: TRBJ2-1; d_gene: NA; v_gene: TRBV27; CDR3nt: TGTGCCAGCAGTCTAAGGACAACCGTCCGTGAGCAGTTCTTC; CDR3aa: CASSLRTTVREQFF
abundance: NA; j_gene: TRBJ1-5; d_gene: NA; v_gene: TRBV20-1; CDR3nt: TGCAGTGCTAGACCGACTGGGGTTTATAGCAATCAGCCCCAGCATTTT; CDR3aa: CSARPTGVYSNQPQHF
abundance: few; j_gene: TRBJ2-7; d_gene: TRBD2; v_gene: TRBV9; CDR3nt: TGTGCCAGCAGCGCCGGGGGGGCCTCCTACGAGCAGTACTTC; CDR3aa: CASSAGGASYEQYF
abundance: NA; j_gene: TRBJ2-7; d_gene: TRBD2; v_gene: TRBV29-1; CDR3nt: TGCAGCGTAGTTGGGACTAGCGGGCTCTACGAGCAGTACTTC; CDR3aa: CSVVGTSGLYEQYF
abundance: once; j_gene: TRBJ2-1; d_gene: NA; v_gene: TRBV29-1; CDR3nt: TGCAGCGTTGAGGTATTAGCGCCAGTAGGAGTGGATGAGCAGTTCTTC; CDR3aa: CSVEVLAPVGVDEQFF
abundance: NA; j_gene: TRBJ2-6; d_gene: NA; v_gene: TRBV7-9; CDR3nt: TGTGCCAGCAGCTTGGGTGAGGCTGGGGCCAACGTCCTGACTTTC; CDR3aa: CASSLGEAGANVLTF
abundance: NA; j_gene: TRBJ2-7; d_gene: TRBD1; v_gene: TRBV19; CDR3nt: TGTGCCAGTAGTATTTCCCAGGGGGCTGACTACGAGCAGTACTTC; CDR3aa: CASSISQGADYEQYF
abundance: NA; j_gene: TRBJ2-3; d_gene: NA; v_gene: TRBV28; CDR3nt: TGTGCCACCAATGGAGGACTAATCACAGATACGCAGTATTTT; CDR3aa: CATNGGLITDTQYF
abundance: NA; j_gene: TRBJ1-5; d_gene: TRBD1; v_gene: TRBV3-1; CDR3nt: TGTGCCAGCAGCCCCTGGACAGGTTTGCAGCCCCAGCATTTT; CDR3aa: CASSPWTGLQPQHF
abundance: NA; j_gene: TRBJ2-1; d_gene: TRBD2; v_gene: TRBV29-1; CDR3nt: TGCAGCGTACTAGCGGGAACCAATGAGCAGTTCTTC; CDR3aa: CSVLAGTNEQFF
abundance: NA; j_gene: TRBJ2-1; d_gene: TRBD2; v_gene: TRBV24-1; CDR3nt: TGTGCCACCAGTGATTGGGGGGGCAATGAGCAGTTCTTC; CDR3aa: CATSDWGGNEQFF
abundance: once; j_gene: TRBJ2-5; d_gene: NA; v_gene: TRBV12-3/TRBV12-4; CDR3nt: TGTGCCAGCAGCCGCCCGGGACTGACGGAGACCCAGTACTTC; CDR3aa: CASSRPGLTETQYF
abundance: NA; j_gene: TRBJ2-5; d_gene: NA; v_gene: TRBV4-1; CDR3nt: TGCGCCAGCAGCCCGAAGACGGAACGCCAAGAGACCCAGTACTTC; CDR3aa: CASSPKTERQETQYF
abundance: few; j_gene: TRBJ2-1; d_gene: NA; v_gene: TRBV6-4; CDR3nt: TGTGCCAGCAGTGAATCGGTCCCCAATGAGCAGTTCTTC; CDR3aa: CASSESVPNEQFF
abundance: NA; j_gene: TRBJ2-1; d_gene: NA; v_gene: TRBV13; CDR3nt: TGTGCCAGCAGCTTAGGCCGGGAGCGCACCTACAATGAGCAGTTCTTC; CDR3aa: CASSLGRERTYNEQFF
abundance: NA; j_gene: TRBJ1-2; d_gene: NA; v_gene: TRBV3-1; CDR3nt: TGTGCCAGCAGCCAAGAGGGCGACCACTGTGGCTACACCTTC; CDR3aa: CASSQEGDHCGYTF
abundance: NA; j_gene: TRBJ1-2; d_gene: NA; v_gene: TRBV9; CDR3nt: TGTGCCAGCAGCGTATACGGGCGCTACGGCTACACCTTC; CDR3aa: CASSVYGRYGYTF
abundance: NA; j_gene: TRBJ2-5; d_gene: NA; v_gene: TRBV7-9; CDR3nt: TGTGCCAGCAGCTTAAAGGACCCTGGTGAGACCCAGTACTTC; CDR3aa: CASSLKDPGETQYF
abundance: NA; j_gene: TRBJ2-1; d_gene: NA; v_gene: TRBV27; CDR3nt: TGTGCCAGCAGACCCGGGACCTCATACCATGAGCAGTTCTTC; CDR3aa: CASRPGTSYHEQFF
abundance: NA; j_gene: TRBJ1-1; d_gene: TRBD1; v_gene: TRBV28; CDR3nt: TGTGCCAGCAGTCCCCGGGACAGCTTAAAGGGGACTGAAGCTTTCTTT; CDR3aa: CASSPRDSLKGTEAFF
abundance: NA; j_gene: TRBJ2-5; d_gene: NA; v_gene: TRBV6-5; CDR3nt: TGTGCCAGCAGTTATCTCGCGGGACAGGAGACCCAGTACTTC; CDR3aa: CASSYLAGQETQYF
abundance: NA; j_gene: TRBJ2-1; d_gene: NA; v_gene: TRBV29-1; CDR3nt: TGCAGCGTTGGGCTCGGGAACTCCTACAATGAGCAGTTCTTC; CDR3aa: CSVGLGNSYNEQFF
abundance: NA; j_gene: TRBJ2-1; d_gene: TRBD2; v_gene: TRBV4-1; CDR3nt: TGCGCCAGCAGCCAAGAGGGTAGCGGGAGTATAAAGTTCTTC; CDR3aa: CASSQEGSGSIKFF
abundance: NA; j_gene: TRBJ1-5; d_gene: NA; v_gene: TRBV28; CDR3nt: TGTGCCAGCAGTTCCGCTAGCAATCAGCCCCAGCATTTT; CDR3aa: CASSSASNQPQHF
abundance: NA; j_gene: TRBJ2-3; d_gene: TRBD2; v_gene: TRBV7-9; CDR3nt: TGTGCCAGCAGCTTCCCGAGCGGGAGGGAGGCAGATACGCAGTATTTT; CDR3aa: CASSFPSGREADTQYF
abundance: NA; j_gene: TRBJ2-7; d_gene: TRBD1; v_gene: TRBV13; CDR3nt: TGTGCCAGCAGCTTCTTCGGGACAGGGGACTACGAGCAGTACTTC; CDR3aa: CASSFFGTGDYEQYF
abundance: NA; j_gene: TRBJ2-7; d_gene: NA; v_gene: TRBV21-1; CDR3nt: TGTGCCAGCAGCTCCCCCCAGGGGTGCGAGCAGTACTTC; CDR3aa: CASSSPQGCEQYF
abundance: NA; j_gene: TRBJ2-7; d_gene: NA; v_gene: TRBV20-1; CDR3nt: TGCAGTGCTGCTCGGGAGAACTCCTACGAGCAGTACTTC; CDR3aa: CSAARENSYEQYF
abundance: NA; j_gene: TRBJ2-2; d_gene: NA; v_gene: TRBV30; CDR3nt: TGTGCCTGGAGTTCTCTTACCGGGGAGCTGTTTTTT; CDR3aa: CAWSSLTGELFF
abundance: NA; j_gene: TRBJ2-2; d_gene: NA; v_gene: TRBV15; CDR3nt: TGTGCCACCAGCAGAGCTGTCGGGCGGGCGAACACCGGGGAGCTGTTTTTT; CDR3aa: CATSRAVGRANTGELFF
abundance: NA; j_gene: TRBJ2-5; d_gene: NA; v_gene: TRBV20-1; CDR3nt: TGCAGTGCTCGACTCACCCAAGAGACCCAGTACTTC; CDR3aa: CSARLTQETQYF
abundance: NA; j_gene: TRBJ1-1; d_gene: NA; v_gene: TRBV15; CDR3nt: TGTGCCACCACCTTGGACATGATGAACACTGAAGCTTTCTTT; CDR3aa: CATTLDMMNTEAFF
abundance: NA; j_gene: TRBJ2-3; d_gene: TRBD2; v_gene: TRBV27; CDR3nt: TGTGCCAACCCGAAAGGGGTAGGACTAGCGGGAGGGGGCACAGATACGCAGTATTTT; CDR3aa: CANPKGVGLAGGGTDTQYF
abundance: NA; j_gene: TRBJ2-7; d_gene: NA; v_gene: TRBV4-3; CDR3nt: TGCGCCAGCAGCCTCGACGGCACCTACGAGCAGTACTTC; CDR3aa: CASSLDGTYEQYF
abundance: NA; j_gene: TRBJ1-5; d_gene: NA; v_gene: TRBV4-1; CDR3nt: TGCGCCAGCAGCCAAAAGACGGGGAACAATCAGCCCCAGCATTTT; CDR3aa: CASSQKTGNNQPQHF
abundance: NA; j_gene: TRBJ2-7; d_gene: NA; v_gene: TRBV12-3/TRBV12-4; CDR3nt: TGTGCCAGCAGTGCGGGTTACTCCTACGAGCAGTACTTC; CDR3aa: CASSAGYSYEQYF
abundance: NA; j_gene: TRBJ2-5; d_gene: NA; v_gene: TRBV9; CDR3nt: TGTGCCAGCAGCCGCTCGGGGACACAAGAGACCCAGTACTTC; CDR3aa: CASSRSGTQETQYF
abundance: NA; j_gene: TRBJ2-7; d_gene: TRBD2; v_gene: TRBV27; CDR3nt: TGTGCCAGCAACCCTACGGGGGGTATCTACGAGCAGTACTTC; CDR3aa: CASNPTGGIYEQYF
abundance: NA; j_gene: TRBJ2-7; d_gene: TRBD2; v_gene: TRBV27; CDR3nt: TGTGCCAGCAGACTAGCGGGAGCCGTAAACGAGCAGTACTTC; CDR3aa: CASRLAGAVNEQYF
abundance: NA; j_gene: TRBJ2-7; d_gene: NA; v_gene: TRBV20-1; CDR3nt: TGCAGTGCTAGAGATCGCGACAAAACCTACGAGCAGTACTTC; CDR3aa: CSARDRDKTYEQYF